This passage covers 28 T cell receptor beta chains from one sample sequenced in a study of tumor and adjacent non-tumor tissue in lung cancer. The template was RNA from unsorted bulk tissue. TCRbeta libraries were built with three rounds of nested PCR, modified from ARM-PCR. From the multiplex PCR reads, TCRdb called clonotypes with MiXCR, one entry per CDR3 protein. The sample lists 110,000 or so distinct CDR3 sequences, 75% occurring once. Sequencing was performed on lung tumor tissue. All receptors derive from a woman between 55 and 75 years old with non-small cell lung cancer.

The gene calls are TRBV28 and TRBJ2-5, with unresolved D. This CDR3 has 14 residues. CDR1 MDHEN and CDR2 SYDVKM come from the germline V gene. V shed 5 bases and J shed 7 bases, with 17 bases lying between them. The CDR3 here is CASSVVGFFGTQYF. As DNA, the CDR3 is TGTGCCAGCAGTGTCGTCGGGTTTTTTGGGACCCAGTACTTC.

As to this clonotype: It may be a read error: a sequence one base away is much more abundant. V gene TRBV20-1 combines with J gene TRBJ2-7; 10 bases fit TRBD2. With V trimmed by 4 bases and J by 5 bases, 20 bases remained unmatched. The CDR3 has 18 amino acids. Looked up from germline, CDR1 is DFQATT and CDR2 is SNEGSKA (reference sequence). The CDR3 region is CSATLPSFLAGESHEQYF. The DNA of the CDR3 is TGCAGTGCTACTCTCCCTTCATTCCTAGCGGGAGAATCCCACGAGCAGTACTTC.

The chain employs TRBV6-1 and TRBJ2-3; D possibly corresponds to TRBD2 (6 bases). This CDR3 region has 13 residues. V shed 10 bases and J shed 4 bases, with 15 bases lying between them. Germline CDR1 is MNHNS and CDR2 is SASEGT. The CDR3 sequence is CAITLPSADTQYF. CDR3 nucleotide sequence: TGTGCCATCACCTTACCTAGCGCAGATACGCAGTATTTT.

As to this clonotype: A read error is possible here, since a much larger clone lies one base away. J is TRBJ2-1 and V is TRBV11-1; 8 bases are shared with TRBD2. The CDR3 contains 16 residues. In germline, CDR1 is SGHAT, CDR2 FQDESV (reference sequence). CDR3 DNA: TGTGCCAGCAGCTTAGCCCTAGCGGGCCTGTACAATGAGCAGTCCTTC. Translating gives CASSLALAGLYNEQSF. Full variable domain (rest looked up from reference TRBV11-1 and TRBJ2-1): EAEVAQSPRYKITEKSQAVAFWCDPISGHATLYWYRQILGQGPELLVQFQDESVVDDSQLPKDRFSAERLKGVDSTLKIQPAELGDSAMYLCASSLALAGLYNEQSFGPGTRLTVL.

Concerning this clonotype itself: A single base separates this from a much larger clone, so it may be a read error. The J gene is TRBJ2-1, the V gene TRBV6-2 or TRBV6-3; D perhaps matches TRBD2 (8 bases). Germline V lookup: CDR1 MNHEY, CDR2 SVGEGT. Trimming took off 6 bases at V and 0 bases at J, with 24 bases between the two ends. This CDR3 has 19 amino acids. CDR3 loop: CASSGRGRPQGSSYNEQFF. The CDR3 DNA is TGTGCCAGCAGCGGGAGGGGGCGGCCACAGGGAAGCTCCTACAATGAGCAGTTCTTC.

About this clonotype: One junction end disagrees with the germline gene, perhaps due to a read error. CDR3 nucleotide sequence: TGCAATGCTAGAAGTAACGGGATGGGTCGGGGTGAGCAGTTCTTC. It codes for CNARSNGMGRGEQFF. The genes are TRBV20-1 and TRBJ2-1, with a tentative D call TRBD2 (5 bases). CDR3 length: 15 residues. Per the germline V gene, CDR1 is DFQATT and CDR2 is SNEGSKA (reference sequence).

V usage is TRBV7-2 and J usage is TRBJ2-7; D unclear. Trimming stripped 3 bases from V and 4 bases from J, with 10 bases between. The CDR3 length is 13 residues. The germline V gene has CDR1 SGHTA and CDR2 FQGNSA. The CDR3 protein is CASSFTTMYEQYF. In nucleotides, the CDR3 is TGTGCCAGCAGCTTCACAACAATGTACGAGCAGTACTTC.

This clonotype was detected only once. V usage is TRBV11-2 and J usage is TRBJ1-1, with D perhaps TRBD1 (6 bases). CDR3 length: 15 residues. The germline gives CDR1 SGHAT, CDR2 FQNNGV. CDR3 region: CVRSLDPSGVSEAFF. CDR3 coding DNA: TGTGTCAGGAGCTTAGATCCCTCAGGGGTATCTGAAGCTTTCTTT.

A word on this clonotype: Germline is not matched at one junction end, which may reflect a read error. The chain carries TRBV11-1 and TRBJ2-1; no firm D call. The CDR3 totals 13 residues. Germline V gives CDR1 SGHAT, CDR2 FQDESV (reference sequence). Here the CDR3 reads CASNLATVREQFF. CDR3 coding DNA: TGTGCCAGCAACTTAGCTACAGTGCGTGAGCAGTTCTTC.

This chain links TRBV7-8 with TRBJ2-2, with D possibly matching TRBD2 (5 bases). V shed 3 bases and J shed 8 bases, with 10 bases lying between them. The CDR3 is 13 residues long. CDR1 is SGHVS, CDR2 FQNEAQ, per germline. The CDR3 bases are TGTGCCAGCAGCTTGAGGGAGACTGGGGAGCTGTTTTTT. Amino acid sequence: CASSLRETGELFF.

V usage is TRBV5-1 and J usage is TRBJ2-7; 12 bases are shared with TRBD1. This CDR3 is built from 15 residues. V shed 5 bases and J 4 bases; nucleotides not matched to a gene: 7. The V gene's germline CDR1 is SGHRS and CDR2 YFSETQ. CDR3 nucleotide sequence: TGCGCCAGCAGTTCCGGGACAGGGGGCACGTACGAGCAGTACTTC. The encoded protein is CASSSGTGGTYEQYF.

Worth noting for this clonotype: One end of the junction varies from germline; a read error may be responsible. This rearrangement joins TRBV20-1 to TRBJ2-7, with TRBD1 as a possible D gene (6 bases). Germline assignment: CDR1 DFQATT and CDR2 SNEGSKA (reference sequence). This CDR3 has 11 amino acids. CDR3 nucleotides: TGCAATGCGAGGGACACCTATGAGCAGTACTTC. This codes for CNARDTYEQYF.

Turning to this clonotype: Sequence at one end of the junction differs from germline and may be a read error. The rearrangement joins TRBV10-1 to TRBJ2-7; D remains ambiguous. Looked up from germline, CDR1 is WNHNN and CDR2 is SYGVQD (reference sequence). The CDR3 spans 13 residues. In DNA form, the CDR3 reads TGCGCCAGCAGTAGCGTGGGAAATGACGAGCAGTGCTTC. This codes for CASSSVGNDEQCF.

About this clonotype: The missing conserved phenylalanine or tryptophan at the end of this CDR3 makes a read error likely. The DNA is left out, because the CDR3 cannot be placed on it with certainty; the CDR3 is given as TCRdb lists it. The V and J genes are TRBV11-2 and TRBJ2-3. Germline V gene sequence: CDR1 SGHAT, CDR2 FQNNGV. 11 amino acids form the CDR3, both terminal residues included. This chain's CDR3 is CASSLTDTQCS.

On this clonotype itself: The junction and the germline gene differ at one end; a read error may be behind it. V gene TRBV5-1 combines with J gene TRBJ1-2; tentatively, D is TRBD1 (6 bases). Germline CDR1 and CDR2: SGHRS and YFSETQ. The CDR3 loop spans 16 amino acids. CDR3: CTSSLENAGGPRGYTF. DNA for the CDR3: TGCACCAGCAGCTTAGAAAACGCCGGGGGGCCCCGAGGCTACACCTTC. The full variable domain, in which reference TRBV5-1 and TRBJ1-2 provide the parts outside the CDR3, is KAGVTQTPRYLIKTRGQQVTLSCSPISGHRSVSWYQQTPGQGLQFLFEYFSETQRNKGNFPGRFSGRQFSNSRSEMNVSTLELGDSALYLCTSSLENAGGPRGYTFGSGTRLTVV.

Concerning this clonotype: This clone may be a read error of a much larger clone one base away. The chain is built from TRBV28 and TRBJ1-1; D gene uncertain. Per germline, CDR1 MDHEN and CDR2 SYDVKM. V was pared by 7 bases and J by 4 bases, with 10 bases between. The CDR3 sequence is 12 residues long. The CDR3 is CASNLRATEAFF. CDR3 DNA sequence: TGTGCCAGCAATCTGAGGGCCACTGAAGCTTTCTTT.

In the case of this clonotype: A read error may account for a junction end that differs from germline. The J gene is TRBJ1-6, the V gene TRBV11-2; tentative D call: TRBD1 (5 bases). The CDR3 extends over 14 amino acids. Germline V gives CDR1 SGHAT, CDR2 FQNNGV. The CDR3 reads CASSLGPLNSPLQF. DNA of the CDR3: TGTGCCAGTAGCTTGGGACCTTTGAATTCACCCCTCCAGTTT.

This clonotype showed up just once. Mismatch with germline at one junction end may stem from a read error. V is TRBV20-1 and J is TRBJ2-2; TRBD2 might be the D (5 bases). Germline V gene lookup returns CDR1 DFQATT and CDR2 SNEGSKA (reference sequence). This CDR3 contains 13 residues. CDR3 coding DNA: TGCAGTGCCCTCGACCGTTTCACCGGGGAGCTTCTTTTT. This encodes CSALDRFTGELLF.

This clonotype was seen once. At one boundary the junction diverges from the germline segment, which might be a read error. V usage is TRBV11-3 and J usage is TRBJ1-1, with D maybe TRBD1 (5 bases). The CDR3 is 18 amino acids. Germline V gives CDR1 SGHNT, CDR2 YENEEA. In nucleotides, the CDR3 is TGTGCCAGCAGTTTAATTGGGCCGCCGGGACGGATGAACACTGAACCTTTATTT. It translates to CASSLIGPPGRMNTEPLF. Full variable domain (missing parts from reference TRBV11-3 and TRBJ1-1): EAGVVQSPRYKIIEKKQPVAFWCNPISGHNTLYWYLQNLGQGPELLIRYENEEAVDDSQLPKDRFSAERLKGVDSTLKIQPAELGDSAVYLCASSLIGPPGRMNTEPLFGQGTRLTVV.

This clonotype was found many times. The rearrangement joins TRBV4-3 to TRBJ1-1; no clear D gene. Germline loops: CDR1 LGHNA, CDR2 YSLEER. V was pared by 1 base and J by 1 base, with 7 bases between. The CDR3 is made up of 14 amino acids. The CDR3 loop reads CASSQVAGNTEAFF. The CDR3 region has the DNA TGCGCCAGCAGCCAAGTCGCCGGGAACACTGAAGCTTTCTTT.

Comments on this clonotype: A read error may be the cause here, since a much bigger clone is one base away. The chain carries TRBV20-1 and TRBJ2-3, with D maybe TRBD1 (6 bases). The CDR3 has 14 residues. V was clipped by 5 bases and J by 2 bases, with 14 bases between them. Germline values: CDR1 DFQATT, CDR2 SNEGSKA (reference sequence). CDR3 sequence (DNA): TGCAGTGCTCTCGGGACACGACACACAGATACGCAGTATTTT. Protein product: CSALGTRHTDTQYF.

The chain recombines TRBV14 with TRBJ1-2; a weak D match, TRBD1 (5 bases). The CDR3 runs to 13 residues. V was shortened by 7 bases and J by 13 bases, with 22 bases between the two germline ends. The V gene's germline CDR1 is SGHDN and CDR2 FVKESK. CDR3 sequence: CASTHSRDGASTF. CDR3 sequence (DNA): TGTGCCAGCACCCACTCCCGGGACGGGGCTAGCACCTTC.

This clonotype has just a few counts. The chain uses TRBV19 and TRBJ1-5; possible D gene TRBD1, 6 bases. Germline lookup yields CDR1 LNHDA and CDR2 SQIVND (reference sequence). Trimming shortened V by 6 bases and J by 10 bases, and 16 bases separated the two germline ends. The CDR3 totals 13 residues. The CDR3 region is CASRDQPGDPQHF. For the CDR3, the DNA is TGTGCCAGTAGAGACCAACCAGGGGATCCCCAGCATTTT.

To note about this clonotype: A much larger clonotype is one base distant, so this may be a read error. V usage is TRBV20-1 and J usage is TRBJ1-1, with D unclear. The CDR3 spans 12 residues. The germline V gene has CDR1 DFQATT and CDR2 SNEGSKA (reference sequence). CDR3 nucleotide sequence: TGCAGCGTGACACCCTCGGGGACTGAAGCTTTCTTT. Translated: CSVTPSGTEAFF.

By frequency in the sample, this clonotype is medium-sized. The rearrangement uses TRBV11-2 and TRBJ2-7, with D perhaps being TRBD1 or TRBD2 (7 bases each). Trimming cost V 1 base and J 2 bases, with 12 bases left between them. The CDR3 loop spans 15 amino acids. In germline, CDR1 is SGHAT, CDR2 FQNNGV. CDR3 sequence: CASSLVQGGPYEQYF. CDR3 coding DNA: TGTGCCAGCAGCTTAGTGCAGGGGGGGCCCTACGAGCAGTACTTC. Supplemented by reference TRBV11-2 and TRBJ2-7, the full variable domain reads EAGVAQSPRYKIIEKRQSVAFWCNPISGHATLYWYQQILGQGPKLLIQFQNNGVVDDSQLPKDRFSAERLKGVDSTLKIQPAKLEDSAVYLCASSLVQGGPYEQYFGPGTRLTVT.

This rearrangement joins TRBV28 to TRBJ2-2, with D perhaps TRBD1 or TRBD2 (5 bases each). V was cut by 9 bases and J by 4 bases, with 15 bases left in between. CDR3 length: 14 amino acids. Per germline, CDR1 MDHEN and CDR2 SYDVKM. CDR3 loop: CASRESGSTGELFF. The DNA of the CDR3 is TGTGCCAGTAGGGAATCAGGGAGCACCGGGGAGCTGTTTTTT.

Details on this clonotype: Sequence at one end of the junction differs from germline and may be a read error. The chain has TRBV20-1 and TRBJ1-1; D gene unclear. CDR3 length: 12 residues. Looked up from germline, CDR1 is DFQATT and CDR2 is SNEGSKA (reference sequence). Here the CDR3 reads CIAVPLGDEAFF. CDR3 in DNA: TGCATTGCTGTCCCTCTAGGTGATGAAGCTTTCTTT.

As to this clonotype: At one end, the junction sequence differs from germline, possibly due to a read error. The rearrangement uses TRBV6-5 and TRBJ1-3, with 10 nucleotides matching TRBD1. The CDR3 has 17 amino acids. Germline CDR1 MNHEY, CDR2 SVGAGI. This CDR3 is CASSYADRGYTGSTVYF. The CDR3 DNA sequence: TGTGCCAGCAGTTATGCGGACAGGGGGTATACAGGAAGCACCGTATATTTT.